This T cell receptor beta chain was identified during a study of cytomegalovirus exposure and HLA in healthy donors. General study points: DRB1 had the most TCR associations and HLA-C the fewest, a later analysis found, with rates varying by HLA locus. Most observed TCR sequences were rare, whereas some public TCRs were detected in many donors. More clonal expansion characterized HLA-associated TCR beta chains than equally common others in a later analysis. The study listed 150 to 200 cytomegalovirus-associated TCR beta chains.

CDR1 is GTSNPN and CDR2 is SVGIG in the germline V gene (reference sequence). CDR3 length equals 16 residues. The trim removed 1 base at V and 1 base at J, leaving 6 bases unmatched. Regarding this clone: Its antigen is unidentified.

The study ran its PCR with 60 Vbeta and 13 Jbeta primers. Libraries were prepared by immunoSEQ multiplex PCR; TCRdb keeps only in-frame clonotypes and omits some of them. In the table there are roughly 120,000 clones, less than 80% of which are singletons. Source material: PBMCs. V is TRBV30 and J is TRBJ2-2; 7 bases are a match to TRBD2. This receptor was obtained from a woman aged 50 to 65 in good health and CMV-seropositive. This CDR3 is CAWSGGGGGNTGELFF. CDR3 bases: TGTGCCTGGAGTGGGGGTGGCGGGGGGAACACCGGGGAGCTGTTTTTT.